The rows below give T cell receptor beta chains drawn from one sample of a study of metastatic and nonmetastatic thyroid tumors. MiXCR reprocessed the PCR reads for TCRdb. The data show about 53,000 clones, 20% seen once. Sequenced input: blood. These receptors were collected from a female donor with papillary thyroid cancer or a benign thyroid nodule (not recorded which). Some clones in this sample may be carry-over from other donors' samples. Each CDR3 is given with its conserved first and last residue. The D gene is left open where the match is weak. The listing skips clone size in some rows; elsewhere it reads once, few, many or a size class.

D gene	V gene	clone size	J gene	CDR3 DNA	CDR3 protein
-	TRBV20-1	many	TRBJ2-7	TGCAGTGCTAGAGATCCCCCGGGGGGCCGCAACCATTACGAGCAGTACTTC	CSARDPPGGRNHYEQYF
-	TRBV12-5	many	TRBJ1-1	TGTGCTAGTGGCAGTAATCACGAGAGGACTGAAGCTTTCTTT	CASGSNHERTEAFF
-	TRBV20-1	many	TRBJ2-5	TGCAGTGCTAGAAGAGAGGTCTCTCGGGCCCAAGAGACCCAGTACTTC	CSARREVSRAQETQYF
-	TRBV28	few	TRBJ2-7	TGTGCCAGCAGTAGAAGTCGGATCTACGAGCAGTACTTC	CASSRSRIYEQYF
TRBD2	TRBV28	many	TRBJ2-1	TGTGCCAGCACCAAAAGGGCGGGGGTGGAGCAGTTCTTC	CASTKRAGVEQFF
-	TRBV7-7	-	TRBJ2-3	TGTGCTATCAGCCCGAGACCCACAGATACGCAGTATTTT	CAISPRPTDTQYF
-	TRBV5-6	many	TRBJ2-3	TGTGCCAGCAGCTTGGCCCGGAGCACAGATACGCAGTATTTT	CASSLARSTDTQYF
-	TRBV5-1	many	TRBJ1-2	TGCGCCAGCAGGTCAGGAAGTGACTACACCTTC	CASRSGSDYTF
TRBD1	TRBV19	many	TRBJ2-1	TGTGCCAGTAGTCGAACAGGGGTCTACAATGAGCAGTTCTTC	CASSRTGVYNEQFF
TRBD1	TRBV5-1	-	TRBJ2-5	TGCGCCAGCAGCCAGGGACAGAGTATCACTCAAGAGACCCAGTACTTC	CASSQGQSITQETQYF
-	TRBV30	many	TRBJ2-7	TGTGCCTGGGGTCGGCAGGGATACTTCGAGCAGTACTTC	CAWGRQGYFEQYF
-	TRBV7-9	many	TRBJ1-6	TGTGCCAGCAGCTGGGGTGCGGATTCACCCCTCCACTTT	CASSWGADSPLHF
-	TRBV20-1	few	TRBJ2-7	TGCAGTGCTAGAGATGAGTGGGATTCCTACGGGCAGTACTTC	CSARDEWDSYGQYF
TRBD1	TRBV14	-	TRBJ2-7	TGTGCCAGCAGCCAAGATAGAGGGACAGGGGAGGACGAGCAGTACTTC	CASSQDRGTGEDEQYF
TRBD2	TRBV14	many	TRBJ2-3	TGTGCCAGCAGCCAGCTAGCGGGAGCGTCGAGCACAGATACGCAGTATTTT	CASSQLAGASSTDTQYF
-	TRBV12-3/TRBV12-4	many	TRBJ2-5	TGTGCCAGCAGTTCGGGATTGAGAGAGACCCAGTACTTC	CASSSGLRETQYF
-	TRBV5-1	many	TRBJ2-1	TGCGCCAGCAGTTTAGCTAGGAGTGGGGTCAATGAGCAGTTCTTC	CASSLARSGVNEQFF
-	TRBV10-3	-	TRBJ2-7	TGTGCCATCAGTGAACCCCGACAGTGCCTAGTCGAGCAGTACTTC	CAISEPRQCLVEQYF
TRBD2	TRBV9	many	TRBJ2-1	TGTGCCAGCTCCGCCGGGACTAGCACTGAGCAGTTCTTC	CASSAGTSTEQFF
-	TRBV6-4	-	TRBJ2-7	TGTGCCAGCAGCGCCATAAATAGTCCCCTCTCCTACGAGCAGTACTTC	CASSAINSPLSYEQYF
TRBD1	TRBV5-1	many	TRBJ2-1	TGCGCCAGCAGCTTGGACAGGGGATTGGGGAATGAGCAGTTCTTC	CASSLDRGLGNEQFF
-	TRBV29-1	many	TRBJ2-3	TGCAGCGTTGAGGAAACGGAAGCAGATACGCAGTATTTT	CSVEETEADTQYF
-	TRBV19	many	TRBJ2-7	TGTGCCAGTAGCGACAGCTACGAGCAGTACTTC	CASSDSYEQYF
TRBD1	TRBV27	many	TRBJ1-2	TGTGCCAGCAGTTACGACCCGGGACAGGGGACGGGTGGCTACACCTTC	CASSYDPGQGTGGYTF
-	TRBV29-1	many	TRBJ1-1	TGCAGCGTTGATCGTCAGGGCAACACTGAAGCTTTCTTT	CSVDRQGNTEAFF
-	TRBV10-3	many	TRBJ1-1	TGTGCCATCAGTGAGTCGAGGGTACAAGGCGAAGCTTTCTTT	CAISESRVQGEAFF
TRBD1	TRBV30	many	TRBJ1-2	TGTGCCTGGAGTCCCGGGACAGGGCATGGCTACACCTTC	CAWSPGTGHGYTF
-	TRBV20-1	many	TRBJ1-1	TGCAGTGCTAGAGAGGGAGGGTCGAACACTGAAGCTTTCTTT	CSAREGGSNTEAFF
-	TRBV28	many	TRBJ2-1	TGTGCCAGCAGTTTTGGGCAGGGCCCCAATGAGCAGTTCTTC	CASSFGQGPNEQFF
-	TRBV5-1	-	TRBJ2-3	TGTTCCAGCAGCTCCGTGACAGTCACAGATACGCAGTATTTT	CSSSSVTVTDTQYF
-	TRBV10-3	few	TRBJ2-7	TGTGCCATCAGTGAGGAAGGTGGGGCCGTAGAGCAGTACTTC	CAISEEGGAVEQYF
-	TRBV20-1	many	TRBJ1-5	TGCAGTGCGCCTTACAGGGACAATCAGCCCCAGCATTTT	CSAPYRDNQPQHF
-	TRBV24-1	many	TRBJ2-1	TGTGCCACCAGTGATCCCGGGCAGGCCCTCTCCTACAATGAGCAGTTCTTC	CATSDPGQALSYNEQFF
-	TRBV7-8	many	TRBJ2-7	TGTGCCAGCAGTTTAGAAAAGGGGTTCTCCTACGAGCAGTACTTC	CASSLEKGFSYEQYF
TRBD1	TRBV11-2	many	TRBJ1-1	TGTGCCAGCAGCTTAGCTCGGACAGGGACTGAAGCTTTCTTT	CASSLARTGTEAFF
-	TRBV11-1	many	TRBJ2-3	TGTGCCAGCAGCTCGGGGGAGCCCCGGCAGGATACGCAGTATTTT	CASSSGEPRQDTQYF
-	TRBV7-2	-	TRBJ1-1	TGTGCCAGCAGCTTCCGTCCTAGCGGGATTGTTTCCTTT	CASSFRPSGIVSF
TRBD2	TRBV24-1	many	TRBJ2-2	TGTGCCACCGCGGGAGGCCGGGAGCTGTTTTTT	CATAGGRELFF
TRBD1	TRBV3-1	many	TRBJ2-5	TGTGCCAGCAGCCAGGGACAGGGGGCTACCCAGTACTTC	CASSQGQGATQYF
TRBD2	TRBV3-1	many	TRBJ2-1	TGTGCCAGCAGCCAAGGAGTAGCGGGAGGGGATGAGCAGTTCTTC	CASSQGVAGGDEQFF
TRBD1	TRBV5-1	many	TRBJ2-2	TGCGCCAGCAGCGGGGGACAGGGGTTCGGGGAGCTGTTTTTT	CASSGGQGFGELFF
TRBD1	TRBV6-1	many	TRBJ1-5	TGTGCCGCCAACCGGGACAGGGGCAATCAGCCCCAGCATTTT	CAANRDRGNQPQHF
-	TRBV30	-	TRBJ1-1	TGTGCCTGGAGTGTATCGAGGTGCACGGAAGCTTTCTTT	CAWSVSRCTEAFF
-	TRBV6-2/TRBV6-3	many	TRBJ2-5	TGTGCCAGCAGTAAACTCGAAGAGACCCAGTACTTC	CASSKLEETQYF